The 17 T cell receptor beta chains presented below share a single source sample, sequenced in a study of blood T cell repertoires in COVID-19. Clones were read by immunoSEQ multiplex PCR, and TCRdb kept only the in-frame ones, dropping some. The table shows hundreds of thousands of clones, with just over 85% occurring only once. Sample: peripheral blood. Source of these receptors: a woman in her thirties with active or convalescent COVID-19.

The J gene is TRBJ1-2, the V gene TRBV19; unclear D gene. The CDR3 is made up of 19 amino acids. Trimming took 5 bases from V and 2 from J, leaving 27 bases between them. Germline CDR1 and CDR2: LNHDA and SQIVND (reference sequence). CDR3 DNA: TGTGCCAGTAGTTCCGGGCCAGGAATGACCCACCGGAGGAACTATGGCTACACCTTC. It translates to CASSSGPGMTHRRNYGYTF.

This clone was found once. The V call is TRBV9, the J call TRBJ2-7; 9 nucleotides match TRBD1. The CDR3 runs to 15 residues. V lost 0 bases and J lost 2; bases outside the gene matches: 3. CDR1 and CDR2 from the germline V gene are SGDLS and YYNGEE. The CDR3 protein is CASSVGRTGAYEQYF. DNA for the CDR3: TGTGCCAGCAGCGTAGGCCGGACAGGGGCCTACGAGCAGTACTTC.

With respect to this clone: At the DNA level, this CDR3 is encoded by other sequences in the same sample as well. The V gene is TRBV4-1, the J gene TRBJ2-2, with D perhaps matching TRBD2 (6 bases). The V gene's germline CDR1 is MGHRA and CDR2 YSYEKL. CDR3 length: 13 residues. Trimming took 4 bases from V and 6 from J, leaving 9 bases between them. Here the CDR3 reads CASSPSGAGELFF. CDR3 sequence (DNA): TGCGCCAGCAGCCCTTCGGGGGCCGGGGAGCTGTTTTTT.

The chain links TRBV15 to TRBJ1-2; D ambiguous. Trimming took 0 bases from V and 1 from J, leaving 12 bases between them. Germline CDR1 is LNHNV and CDR2 is YYDKDF (reference sequence). The CDR3 consists of 16 residues. CDR3 residues: CATSRDLSGFNYGYTF. In DNA form, the CDR3 reads TGTGCCACCAGCAGAGATCTTTCGGGATTTAACTATGGCTACACCTTC.

The V and J genes are TRBV4-2 and TRBJ1-3; the match to TRBD1 covers 9 bases. This CDR3 comprises 18 residues. Losses at the gene ends were 0 bases for V and 4 bases for J; bases not matched to a gene: 10. The V gene's germline CDR1 is LGHNA and CDR2 YNFKEQ. The CDR3 bases are TGTGCCAGCAGCCAAGAAGGAATACAGGGGGCCGGGGGAAACACCATATATTTT. This sequence encodes CASSQEGIQGAGGNTIYF.

The CDR3 loop reads CSVESKEAYEQYF. Here the CDR3 DNA reads TGCAGCGTTGAATCTAAGGAGGCCTACGAGCAGTACTTC. The V gene is TRBV29-1, the J gene TRBJ2-7, with D tentatively TRBD2 (5 bases). The CDR3 totals 13 residues. Trimming took off 2 bases at V and 2 bases at J, with 10 bases between the two ends. Germline CDR1 reads SQVTM; CDR2 reads ANQGSEA.

V usage is TRBV11-2 and J usage is TRBJ2-1; TRBD1 matches 9 bases. CDR1 and CDR2 (germline): SGHAT, FQNNGV. The CDR3 contains 14 residues. Trimming cost V 7 bases and J 4 bases; bases outside gene matches: 5. Here the CDR3 DNA reads TGTGCCAGCACTACAGGGGGCTTTTACAATGAGCAGTTCTTC. It encodes CASTTGGFYNEQFF.

The rearrangement joins TRBV18 to TRBJ2-2; 13 bases are a match to TRBD2. Germline V gene lookup returns CDR1 KGHSH and CDR2 LQKENI. This CDR3 has 16 amino acids. The trim removed 3 bases at V and 6 bases at J, leaving 4 bases unmatched. CDR3 loop: CASSPTSGGISGELFF. The CDR3 nucleotides read TGTGCCAGCTCACCGACTAGCGGGGGGATATCCGGGGAGCTGTTTTTT.

This clone has a single count. This chain links TRBV7-6 with TRBJ1-2; a weak D match, TRBD1 (5 bases). The V gene's germline CDR1 is SGHVS and CDR2 FNYEAQ. The CDR3 spans 13 residues. V lost 3 bases and J 1 base, leaving 6 bases between the germline ends. CDR3: CASSLGGNYGYTF. CDR3 in DNA: TGTGCCAGCAGCTTGGGGGGTAACTATGGCTACACCTTC.

The chain has TRBV6-6 and TRBJ1-4, with D hard to call. This CDR3 is built from 15 residues. The V and J ends lost 7 bases and 5 bases respectively, with 17 bases between them. The germline gives CDR1 MNHNY, CDR2 SVGAGI (reference sequence). CDR3 in amino acids: CASTSLGGRNEKLFF. DNA for the CDR3: TGTGCCAGCACCTCCCTCGGCGGGCGGAATGAAAAACTGTTTTTT.

V usage is TRBV4-1 and J usage is TRBJ2-7; a weak D match, TRBD2 (6 bases). The germline CDR1 and CDR2 sequences are MGHRA and YSYEKL. V was pared by 0 bases and J by 5 bases, with 11 bases between. CDR3 size: 14 residues. CDR3: CASSQDGGLDEQYF. As DNA, the CDR3 is TGCGCCAGCAGCCAAGATGGAGGGTTGGACGAGCAGTACTTC.

This clone was seen only once. CDR3 protein: CASSPGTSGASQYQETQYF. CDR3 nucleotide sequence: TGTGCCAGCAGCCCAGGGACTAGCGGGGCTTCTCAGTACCAAGAGACCCAGTACTTC. The gene calls are TRBV3-1 (or the pseudogene TRBV3-2) and TRBJ2-5; 13 bases line up with TRBD2. The germline gives CDR1 LGHDT, CDR2 YNNKEL (reference sequence). V shed 4 bases and J 0 bases; nucleotides not matched to a gene: 11. The CDR3 runs to 19 residues.

The CDR3 protein is CATSDQGNTGELFF. The CDR3 region has the DNA TGTGCCACCAGTGACCAGGGTAACACCGGGGAGCTGTTTTTT. The V call is TRBV24-1, the J call TRBJ2-2; possibly TRBD1 for D (5 bases). Germline-derived CDR1 and CDR2 are KGHDR and SFDVKD. The CDR3 is 14 amino acids. The ends were cut back, 4 bases at V and 2 bases at J, with 7 bases in the middle.

The CDR3 sequence: CAIMPDRGGTEAFF. CDR3 bases: TGTGCCATCATGCCCGACAGGGGGGGCACTGAAGCTTTCTTT. The chain couples TRBV10-3 to TRBJ1-1, with 9 bases that match TRBD1. Per the germline V gene, CDR1 is ENHRY and CDR2 is SYGVKD. The CDR3 runs to 14 residues. The trim removed 7 bases at V and 4 bases at J, leaving 7 bases unmatched.

The V call is TRBV19, the J call TRBJ1-3, with 7 bases lining up with TRBD1. In germline, CDR1 is LNHDA, CDR2 SQIVND (reference sequence). Losses at the gene ends were 6 bases for V and 2 bases for J; bases not matched to a gene: 1. This CDR3 region has 13 residues. CDR3 nucleotide sequence: TGTGCCAGTAGAACAGGGGCTGGAAACACCATATATTTT. Amino acid sequence: CASRTGAGNTIYF.

This chain connects TRBV18 to TRBJ1-4; D gene uncertain. Trimming left V 5 bases short and J 0 bases short, with 7 bases between. Germline CDR1 and CDR2: KGHSH and LQKENI. The CDR3 length is 14 residues. CDR3 sequence: CASSDGATNEKLFF. As DNA, the CDR3 is TGTGCCAGCTCAGACGGGGCAACTAATGAAAAACTGTTTTTT.

The CDR3 reads CASSFLGEQYF. The CDR3 region has the DNA TGTGCCAGCTCATTCCTCGGCGAGCAGTACTTC. The rearrangement links TRBV27 to TRBJ2-7, with no clear D. The CDR3 contains 11 residues. Germline V gene sequence: CDR1 MNHEY, CDR2 SMNVEV (reference sequence). V shed 8 bases and J shed 6 bases, with 11 bases lying between them.